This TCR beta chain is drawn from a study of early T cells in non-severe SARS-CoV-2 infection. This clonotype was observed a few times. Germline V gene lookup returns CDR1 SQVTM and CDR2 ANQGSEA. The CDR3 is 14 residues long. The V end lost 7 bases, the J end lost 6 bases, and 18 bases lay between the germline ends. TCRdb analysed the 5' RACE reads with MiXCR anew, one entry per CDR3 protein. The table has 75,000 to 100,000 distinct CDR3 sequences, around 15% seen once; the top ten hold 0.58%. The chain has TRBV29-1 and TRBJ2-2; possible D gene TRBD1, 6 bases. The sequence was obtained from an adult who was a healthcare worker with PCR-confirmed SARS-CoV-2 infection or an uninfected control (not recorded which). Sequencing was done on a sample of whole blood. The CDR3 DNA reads TGCAGCGCCTTAACGGCCAGGGGAGCCGGGGAGCTGTTTTTT. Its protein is CSALTARGAGELFF.